This T cell receptor (beta chain) was found in a study of T cells in Graves' hyperthyroidism and ophthalmopathy. Germline CDR1 reads ENHRY; CDR2 reads SYGVKD. The CDR3 is made up of 17 amino acids. The junction had 10 bases not matched to a gene; V was cut back by 2 bases and J by 7 bases. From RNA transcripts, TCR beta CDR3 regions were amplified. First-round RT-PCR with HTBI primers amplified the TCR CDR3 region. TCRdb processed the multiplex PCR reads anew with MiXCR; each CDR3 protein has one entry. This table holds about 150,000 distinct CDR3 sequences, approximately 20% found once. Preceding any ophthalmopathy symptoms, the blood sample dates from first hyperthyroidism diagnosis.

The sequencing input was blood. V usage is TRBV10-3 and J usage is TRBJ2-2; 10 bases fit TRBD2. The TCR was taken from a woman aged 50 to 60 with Graves' hyperthyroidism that later progressed to Graves' ophthalmopathy. CDR3 sequence: CAISETPGLATGGELFF. The CDR3 nucleotides read TGTGCCATCAGTGAGACTCCGGGACTAGCGACGGGCGGGGAGCTGTTTTTT.